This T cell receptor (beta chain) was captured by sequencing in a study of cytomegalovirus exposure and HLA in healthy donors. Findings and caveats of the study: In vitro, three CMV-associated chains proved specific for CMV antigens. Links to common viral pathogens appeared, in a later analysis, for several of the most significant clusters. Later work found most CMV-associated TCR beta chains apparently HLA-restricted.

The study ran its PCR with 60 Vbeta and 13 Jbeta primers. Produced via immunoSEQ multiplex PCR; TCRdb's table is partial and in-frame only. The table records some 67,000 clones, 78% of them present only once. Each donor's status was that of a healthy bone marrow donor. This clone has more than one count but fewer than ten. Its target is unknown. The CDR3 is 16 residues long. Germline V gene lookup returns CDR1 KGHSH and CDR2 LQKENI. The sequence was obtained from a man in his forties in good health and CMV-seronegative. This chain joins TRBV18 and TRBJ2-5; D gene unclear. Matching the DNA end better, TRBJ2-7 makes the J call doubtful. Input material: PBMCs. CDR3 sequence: CASSRYLVEAIYEQYF. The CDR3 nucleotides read TGTGCCAGCTCACGGTACTTGGTTGAGGCAATCTACGAGCAGTACTTC.